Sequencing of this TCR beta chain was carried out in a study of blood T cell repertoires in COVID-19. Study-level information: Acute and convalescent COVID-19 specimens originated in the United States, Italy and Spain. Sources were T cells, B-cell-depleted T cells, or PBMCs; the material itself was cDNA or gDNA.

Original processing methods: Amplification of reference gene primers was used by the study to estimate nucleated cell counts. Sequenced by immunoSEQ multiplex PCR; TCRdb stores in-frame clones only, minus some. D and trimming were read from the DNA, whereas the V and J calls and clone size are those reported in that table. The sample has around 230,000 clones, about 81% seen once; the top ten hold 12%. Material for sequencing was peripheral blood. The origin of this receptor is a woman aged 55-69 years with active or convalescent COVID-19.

This CDR3 is CASSGGVRTEAFF. The CDR3 coding sequence is TGTGCCAGCAGCGGGGGAGTACGAACTGAAGCTTTCTTT. J is TRBJ1-1 and V is TRBV9; D not certain. This CDR3 is 13 amino acids long. Trimming cost V 3 bases and J 5 bases, with 11 bases left between them. The V gene's germline CDR1 is SGDLS and CDR2 YYNGEE.